The following is a T cell receptor beta chain sequence with its context. This record comes from a study of T cell changes during pregnancy in multiple sclerosis. There are 16 residues in the CDR3. The V gene lost 4 bases and the J gene lost 4 bases, with 18 bases spanning the gap. Germline lookup yields CDR1 MGHRA and CDR2 YSYEKL. Profiling relied on immunoSEQ multiplex PCR, and the TCRdb table lists in-frame clones only, not all of them. The data contain about 13,000 clones, about nine tenths of them seen just once; the ten biggest clones take up about 8.7%. The TCR comes from a female donor with multiple sclerosis, enrolled in a pregnancy study. The chain joins TRBV4-1 to TRBJ2-3; D is possibly TRBD2 (5 bases). The sample was CD8+ T cells from peripheral blood mononuclear cells, taken in the first trimester of pregnancy. As DNA, the CDR3 is TGCGCCAGCAGCCCTCGTCCGGGGTCTGTGGCAGATACGCAGTATTTT. Encoded protein: CASSPRPGSVADTQYF.